These 9 T cell receptor beta chains were all obtained from the same sample, sequenced in a study of CD8+ T cells in alopecia areata. Extracted RNA was reverse transcribed, and the resulting cDNA served as sequencing template. Libraries were prepared by immunoSEQ multiplex PCR; TCRdb keeps only in-frame clonotypes and omits some of them. The sample has approximately 120,000 clones; 40% to 55% are singletons. Sequencing input: NKG2D-low CD8+ T cells sorted from blood. These TCRs come from a human donor with alopecia areata.

This clone turned up a few times. The V call is TRBV4-1, the J call TRBJ2-7; the D gene is possibly TRBD2 (5 bases). This CDR3 spans 13 amino acids. CDR1 is MGHRA, CDR2 YSYEKL, per germline. V dropped 3 bases and J dropped 6 bases, with 12 bases sitting between them. In nucleotides, the CDR3 is TGCGCCAGCAGCCACCCGGGCGGAGGCGAGCAGTACTTC. It codes for CASSHPGGGEQYF.

The chain recombines TRBV29-1 with TRBJ1-1; 7 bases line up with TRBD1. V gave up 6 bases and J gave up 4 bases; unmatched junction bases: 5. The CDR3 is 12 residues long. From germline, CDR1 is SQVTM and CDR2 ANQGSEA. CDR3 in DNA: TGCAGCGTAACAGGGGTGGGCACTGAAGCTTTCTTT. Protein: CSVTGVGTEAFF.

This clone was recorded a few times. The genes are TRBV7-9 and TRBJ2-1; a weak D match, TRBD1 (6 bases). The CDR3 sequence is 16 residues long. Germline V gives CDR1 SEHNR, CDR2 FQNEAQ (reference sequence). The V end lost 4 bases, the J end lost 8 bases, and 21 bases lay between the germline ends. The DNA for the CDR3 is TGTGCCAGCAGCTATGGGGAACAGGGACCCATGTATGAGCAGTTCTTC. Amino acid sequence: CASSYGEQGPMYEQFF.

The genes are TRBV4-1 and TRBJ2-7, with D unclear. The CDR3 has 13 residues. V was pared by 4 bases and J by 2 bases, with 9 bases between. Germline values: CDR1 MGHRA, CDR2 YSYEKL. In DNA form, the CDR3 reads TGCGCCAGCAGCCCATCTGGGCCCTACGAGCAGTACTTC. Its protein is CASSPSGPYEQYF.

The chain employs TRBV29-1 and TRBJ2-7, with D possibly matching TRBD1 (6 bases). Trimming pared 4 bases from V and 5 bases from J, leaving 12 bases between. Per germline, CDR1 SQVTM and CDR2 ANQGSEA. This CDR3 contains 12 residues. CDR3 loop: CSVVVQGHEQYF. The CDR3 DNA reads TGCAGCGTTGTAGTACAGGGCCACGAGCAGTACTTC.

This clone was seen a few times. The V gene is TRBV29-1, the J gene TRBJ2-3, with no clear D. This CDR3 contains 12 residues. Germline V gene data show CDR1 as SQVTM and CDR2 as ANQGSEA. V lost 5 bases and J lost 0, with 6 bases in between. The CDR3 spells CSVRSSTDTQYF. CDR3 in DNA: TGCAGCGTTCGATCTAGCACAGATACGCAGTATTTT.

The chain recombines TRBV6-5 with TRBJ2-7; a possible D gene is TRBD2 (6 bases). V gave up 0 bases and J gave up 2 bases, with 14 bases separating them. Germline V gene sequence: CDR1 MNHEY, CDR2 SVGAGI. The CDR3 sequence is 16 residues long. The CDR3 coding sequence is TGTGCCAGCAGTTACTCGACTAGGGAGGAGGCCTACGAGCAGTACTTC. Its protein is CASSYSTREEAYEQYF.

This rearrangement joins TRBV20-1 to TRBJ2-1, with unresolved D. V was cut by 5 bases and J by 9 bases, with 8 bases left in between. The germline gives CDR1 DFQATT, CDR2 SNEGSKA (reference sequence). The CDR3 is 10 amino acids. The CDR3 DNA reads as TGCAGTGCTGGGTATACTGAGCAGTTCTTC. Residues: CSAGYTEQFF.

In regard to this clone: Other DNA sequences in the sample encode the same CDR3. The chain has TRBV30 and TRBJ1-1; no clear D. V lost 3 bases and J 6 bases, leaving 8 bases between the germline ends. The CDR3 loop spans 11 amino acids. In germline, CDR1 is GTSNPN, CDR2 SVGIG (reference sequence). The CDR3 protein is CAWSRGSEAFF. The CDR3 DNA reads TGTGCCTGGAGCCGAGGCTCTGAAGCTTTCTTT. Using reference TRBV30 and TRBJ1-1 for the parts outside the CDR3, the full variable domain is SQTIHQWPATLVQPVGSPLSLECTVEGTSNPNLYWYRQAAGRGLQLLFYSVGIGQISSEVPQNLSASRPQDRQFILSSKKLLLSDSGFYLCAWSRGSEAFFGQGTRLTVV.